This TCR beta chain was sequenced for a study of beta chain features in type 1 diabetes. In the study overall: Summed over all samples, the examined sorted cells came to 107,917,701.

The CDR3 covers 14 residues. Trimming left V 2 bases short and J 7 bases short, with 9 bases between. CDR1 is MNHEY, CDR2 SVGAGI, per germline. As for this clone: The antigen remains unidentified.

Findings and caveats of the study: Equally in patients and controls, shorter templates might have been favored by PCR. Significant though moderate, a shortening of TCRB CDR3s appeared in all four CD4+ subsets of Type 1 diabetes patients.

Sequenced material consisted of expressed TCRB transcripts (all of the isolated RNA was reverse transcribed). TCRdb keeps only in-frame clones here, not all; method: immunoSEQ multiplex PCR. The table has tens of thousands of clones, about 50% seen once. Sequenced input: Tregs from blood. The V call is TRBV6-5, the J call TRBJ1-6; no clear D. The TCR comes from a middle-aged woman with type 1 diabetes. The CDR3 region is CASSYGLGNSPLHF. The CDR3 coding sequence is TGTGCCAGCAGTTACGGCCTGGGCAATTCACCCCTCCACTTT.